Below, 19 T cell receptor beta chains from the same sample are listed, as sequenced in a study of OX40 agonist ivuxolimab in advanced cancers. Using immunoSEQ multiplex PCR, the repertoire was profiled, and TCRdb retains in-frame clones only, with some absent. The sample has around 76,000 clones, 85% to 90% seen once; the top ten hold roughly 13%. This material consisted of CD4+ or CD8+ T cells sorted from blood, taken in a trial of the OX40 agonist ivuxolimab. These receptors originate from an adult with an advanced solid tumor such as melanoma, head and neck, liver or kidney cancer.

The gene calls are TRBV19 and TRBJ1-1; possibly TRBD1 for D (6 bases). The CDR3 consists of 13 residues. Trimming cost V 7 bases and J 0 bases, with 9 bases left between them. CDR1 is LNHDA, CDR2 SQIVND, per germline (reference sequence). The CDR3 coding sequence is TGTGCCAGTAAGTACAGGGTGAACACTGAAGCTTTCTTT. Protein product: CASKYRVNTEAFF. The full variable domain, rest sourced from reference TRBV19 and TRBJ1-1, is DGGITQSPKYLFRKEGQNVTLSCEQNLNHDAMYWYRQDPGQGLRLIYYSQIVNDFQKGDIAEGYSVSREKKESFPLTVTSAQKNPTAFYLCASKYRVNTEAFFGQGTRLTVV.

This clone was detected only once. The genes are TRBV6-5 and TRBJ1-2; D is uncertain. V lost 2 bases to trimming and J lost 4 bases, with 8 bases between them. The CDR3 spans 13 residues. Germline assignment: CDR1 MNHEY and CDR2 SVGAGI. The CDR3: CASSYGRIYGYTF. For the CDR3, the DNA is TGTGCCAGCAGTTACGGCAGGATCTATGGCTACACCTTC.

V usage is TRBV7-9 and J usage is TRBJ1-1; D gene unclear. Deletions cut 6 bases from V and 1 base from J, with 9 bases between. This CDR3 has 13 amino acids. Germline CDR1 reads SEHNR; CDR2 reads FQNEAQ (reference sequence). CDR3 protein: CASSYGPNTEAFF. In nucleotides, the CDR3 is TGTGCCAGCAGTTACGGGCCGAACACTGAAGCTTTCTTT.

The chain links TRBV29-1 to TRBJ2-3; 7 bases agree with TRBD1. V trimming: 7 bases; J trimming: 5 bases; junction bases outside the gene matches: 12. This CDR3 is 14 amino acids long. CDR1 is SQVTM and CDR2 is ANQGSEA in the germline V gene. CDR3 sequence (DNA): TGCAGCGCTCCCGGGACAGATAATTTAGATACGCAGTATTTT. Translated, it gives CSAPGTDNLDTQYF.

This sequence joins TRBV11-2 and TRBJ1-3, with 9 bases aligning to TRBD1. V trimming: 7 bases; J trimming: 5 bases; junction bases outside the gene matches: 3. CDR1 SGHAT and CDR2 FQNNGV come from the germline V gene. The CDR3 runs to 13 residues. CDR3 nucleotide sequence: TGTGCCAGCACCGGACAGGGGAGAAACACCATATATTTT. This gives the protein CASTGQGRNTIYF.

This chain uses TRBV28 with TRBJ2-7, with TRBD2 matching 9 bases. This CDR3 contains 18 residues. CDR1 is MDHEN and CDR2 is SYDVKM in the germline V gene. The trim removed 4 bases at V and 4 bases at J, leaving 17 bases unmatched. This CDR3 reads CASSYTLGLAGKGYEQYF. CDR3 nucleotides: TGTGCCAGCAGTTATACATTAGGGCTAGCGGGAAAGGGTTACGAGCAGTACTTC.

This chain's CDR3 is CASRLVAGSYEQYF. The CDR3 coding sequence is TGTGCAAGTCGCTTAGTTGCGGGGTCCTACGAGCAGTACTTC. This chain connects TRBV12-2 to TRBJ2-7; the table names TRBD2, a call not compared with the DNA. TRBV12-2 is a recognized pseudogene. The CDR3 covers 14 residues.

The CDR3 loop reads CASSLAGTGTYEQYF. The CDR3, as DNA: TGTGCCAGTAGCCTCGCCGGGACAGGGACATACGAGCAGTACTTC. V and J are TRBV19 and TRBJ2-7; 9 nucleotides agree with TRBD1. The CDR3 extends over 15 amino acids. The germline CDR1 and CDR2 sequences are LNHDA and SQIVND (reference sequence). Trimming cost V 6 bases and J 4 bases; bases outside gene matches: 10.

This sequence joins TRBV10-3 and TRBJ1-1; D gene unclear. Between the trimmed V and J ends, which lost 6 bases and 1 base, there was a span of 6 bases. The CDR3 covers 12 residues. Germline CDR1 ENHRY, CDR2 SYGVKD. DNA of the CDR3: TGTGCCATCAGGACGACGAACACTGAAGCTTTCTTT. Protein product: CAIRTTNTEAFF.

The J gene is TRBJ1-3, the V gene TRBV10-1, with TRBD1 as a possible D gene (6 bases). This CDR3 comprises 16 residues. Between the trimmed V and J ends, which lost 3 bases and 0 bases, there was a span of 12 bases. From germline, CDR1 is WNHNN and CDR2 SYGVQD (reference sequence). CDR3 sequence reads: CASSEGQPHSGNTIYF. Here the CDR3 DNA reads TGCGCCAGCAGTGAAGGACAGCCACACTCTGGAAACACCATATATTTT.

The chain recombines TRBV9 with TRBJ2-1, with 8 bases matching TRBD2. The CDR3 is 16 amino acids. V shed 2 bases, J shed 2 bases, and the junction held 6 bases outside the gene matches. Germline V gene lookup returns CDR1 SGDLS and CDR2 YYNGEE. The CDR3 nucleotides read TGTGCCAGCAGCGTCCCACGGGAGGGCCCCTACAATGAGCAGTTCTTC. The encoded protein is CASSVPREGPYNEQFF.

V is TRBV10-1 and J is TRBJ2-7, with no clear D. The CDR3 totals 15 residues. With 8 bases removed from V and 0 bases from J, the gap between germline ends came to 17 bases. CDR1 and CDR2 (germline): WNHNN, SYGVQD (reference sequence). The CDR3 sequence: CASANIVGYSYEQYF. The CDR3 nucleotides read TGCGCCAGCGCCAATATAGTCGGATACTCCTACGAGCAGTACTTC.

This clone occurred once. V is TRBV2 and J is TRBJ2-5; unclear D gene. Matching the DNA end better, TRBJ2-7 makes the J call doubtful. CDR3 size: 12 residues. Germline CDR1 is SNHLY and CDR2 is FYNNEI. The CDR3 DNA sequence: TGTGCCAGCAGTGAATCGGGCTACGAGCAGTACTTC. Its translation: CASSESGYEQYF.

J is TRBJ2-7 and V is TRBV11-2, with 11 bases that match TRBD2. The germline V gene encodes CDR1 SGHAT and CDR2 FQNNGV. With 3 bases clipped from V and 0 bases from J, the junction kept 1 base outside the gene matches. The CDR3 is 15 residues long. CDR3 amino acids: CASSFLAGGSYEQYF. As DNA, the CDR3 is TGTGCCAGCAGCTTCCTAGCGGGAGGCTCCTACGAGCAGTACTTC.

This chain joins TRBV9 and TRBJ2-4, with 8 bases fitting TRBD1. This CDR3 is 16 amino acids long. Unmatched junction bases numbered 3, after V lost 0 bases and J lost 1 base. Germline values: CDR1 SGDLS, CDR2 YYNGEE. The CDR3: CASSVGQGLAKNIQYF. The DNA of the CDR3 is TGTGCCAGCAGCGTAGGACAGGGGCTGGCCAAAAACATTCAGTACTTC.

The rearrangement uses TRBV28 and TRBJ1-5, with 12 bases fitting TRBD1. This CDR3 has 19 residues. Germline trimming cut 7 bases from V and 1 base from J; bases unmatched to any gene: 14. Per the germline V gene, CDR1 is MDHEN and CDR2 is SYDVKM. Here the CDR3 DNA reads TGTGCCAGCAACCCCTCGGGACAGGGGGCCCTCTACAGCAATCAGCCCCAGCATTTT. Its protein is CASNPSGQGALYSNQPQHF.

The V gene is TRBV6-5, the J gene TRBJ2-7; D might be TRBD2 (7 bases). V was pared by 7 bases and J by 2 bases, with 12 bases between. The CDR3 is 13 amino acids. The germline CDR1 and CDR2 sequences are MNHEY and SVGAGI. The CDR3 protein is CASKGGRTYEQYF. The CDR3 region has the DNA TGTGCCAGCAAGGGGGGGCGGACCTACGAGCAGTACTTC.

V is TRBV5-8 and J is TRBJ1-2, with 9 bases identical to TRBD1. V lost 0 bases, J lost 6 bases, and 9 bases stayed unmatched. Per the germline V gene, CDR1 is SGHTS and CDR2 is YDEGEE. The CDR3 is 16 amino acids. The CDR3 bases are TGTGCCAGCAGCTTGGCTACAGGGGGCACGCGAGATGGCTACACCTTC. Residues: CASSLATGGTRDGYTF.

V is TRBV5-3 and J is TRBJ1-5, with 7 nucleotides matching TRBD1. TRBV5-3 is an open reading frame, and its role is uncertain. V shed 8 bases, J shed 5 bases, and the junction held 13 bases outside the gene matches. The CDR3 has 15 amino acids. CDR3 bases: TGTGCCAGCAGCCGGGACAGAGGGATAGATCAGCCCCAGCATTTT. Its translation is CASSRDRGIDQPQHF.